Given below is one T cell receptor (beta chain) in context. Its target antigen remains unknown. Base qualities are not at hand, and no much larger clone is one base apart. The CDR3 regions of human TCRbeta chains were analyzed by immunosequencing. The published analysis was carried out like this. TCRs in the repertoires were compared against a reference library of SARS-CoV-2-specific TCRs that had been generated with the MIRA antigen-specificity platform. Breadth was defined as the fraction of unique TCRs that were SARS-CoV-2-associated. Depth was defined as the fraction of total T cells that were SARS-CoV-2-associated. Using the MIRA data, every spike-specific TCR was mapped to the spike region that the TCR reacted to and assigned to either a CD4 or a CD8 class. Log10-transformed breadth and depth values were compared by one-way ANOVA with Sidak's multiple comparisons tests. Held by TCRdb, this immuneACCESS table contains in-frame sequences only and omits some clones. Under half of the omission traces to an unresolved V gene where checked; the cause of the rest is unknown. Clone size and V and J calls were adopted from that table, with D and trimming inferred from the DNA. In all, the sample holds about 120,000 clones, and around 93% of those were seen once. The top ten clonotypes cover about 14% of the sample.

Read against the paper, the sample's time point label means: baseline before first vaccination. Samples from vaccinated people were obtained from the UK trials COV001 and COV002, which included a single-blind randomized controlled phase 2/3 trial of AZD1222 (ChAdOx1 nCoV-19) in healthy adults. Trial participant PBMC samples were collected at day 0 and day 28 after the second dose for TCRbeta chain sequencing. This record comes from a study of T cell responses to AZD1222 COVID-19 vaccine (dated by TCRdb to about 2021). At the level of the whole study: AZD1222 recipients whose second dose came at about 4 weeks and those whose second dose came at about 12 weeks were combined into one group, since spike-specific TCR depth and breadth did not differ between the two schedules. A total of approximately 240 trial participants underwent TCR sequencing, of whom 207 had received two doses of AZD1222 and some 25 had received two doses of the MenACWY control vaccine. Trial participants were enrolled by age into subgroups of 18-55, 56-69 and 70-plus years, and around 150, 28 and 57 TCR-sequenced participants, respectively, were included in these subgroups.

CDR1 and CDR2 (SEHNR, FQNEAQ) derive from the germline V gene (reference sequence). The CDR3, cysteine through phenylalanine, is 14 amino acids long. Just CDR3 DNA is preserved here, 42 bases in frame from base 1. Between the V and J ends, shortened by 5 bases and 3 bases respectively, the junction contains 13 bases. Results and caveats for the whole study, not just this receptor: Because no day 14 peak-response samples were available, repertoires were characterized only after the peak T cell response. The 56-69-year group was small, and its depth increase did not reach significance, likely because of low power. Most participants were white British and females outnumbered males, and the authors suggested that clonal diversity may have been underestimated. Conclusions about previously exposed vaccinees are limited because only six or seven AZD1222 recipients were SARS-CoV-2 seropositive at baseline. Nearly half of unique spike-specific TCRs reportedly recognized epitopes outside regions mutated in the B.1.351 and B.1.1.7 variants. A significant rise in spike-specific TCR breadth and depth was observed after two AZD1222 doses relative to day 0 and relative to MenACWY recipients. CD4 TCRs associated with the vaccine covered the entire spike protein, and the dominant responses were in regions 160-218 and 743-854.

The V and J segments used are TRBV7-9 and TRBJ1-1; there is no confident call for the D gene. The sample here was peripheral blood, taken on day 0 of AZD1222 vaccination. The TCR was taken from an adult in good health. The CDR3 has the sequence CASSPTWGDTEAFF. The DNA sequence is TGTGCCAGCAGCCCGACGTGGGGTGACACTGAAGCTTTCTTT.